The rows below give T cell receptor beta chains drawn from one sample of a study of T cell responses to AZD1222 COVID-19 vaccine. The method was immunoSEQ multiplex PCR; TCRdb's version includes in-frame clones alone and lacks a portion of them. Of 160,000 or so clones in the sample, 91% are singletons; the top ten hold around 1.8%. This specimen consisted of peripheral blood, obtained on day 0 of AZD1222 vaccination. These receptors were taken from an adult in good health. Both conserved end residues are part of each CDR3. The D gene is left open where the match is weak. A clone size is listed for some rows: how often the clone was seen (once, few, many), or a class if it is expanded.

d_call,clone_size,v_call,j_call,cdr3_aa,cdr3_nt
TRBD2,many,TRBV7-3,TRBJ2-1,CASSPGAGGGNEQFF,TGTGCCAGCAGCCCCGGGGCGGGAGGTGGGAATGAGCAGTTCTTC
.,.,TRBV28,TRBJ1-1,CASLSPGKMNTEAFF,TGTGCCAGCTTGTCGCCTGGGAAAATGAACACTGAAGCTTTCTTT
.,.,TRBV4-3,TRBJ1-1,CASSQDVWPNTEAFF,TGCGCCAGCAGCCAAGATGTCTGGCCGAACACTGAAGCTTTCTTT
TRBD1,.,TRBV30,TRBJ2-2,CAWAPGTGHTGELFF,TGTGCCTGGGCCCCAGGGACAGGGCACACCGGGGAGCTGTTTTTT
.,few,TRBV7-2,TRBJ1-5,CASSKDPGQPQHF,TGTGCCAGCAGCAAGGACCCGGGCCAGCCCCAGCATTTT
.,.,TRBV7-8,TRBJ1-2,CASSFGQAEGYTF,TGTGCCAGCAGCTTCGGGCAGGCAGAAGGCTACACCTTC
TRBD1,.,TRBV5-6,TRBJ2-7,CASSSGTGNYEQYF,TGTGCCAGCAGCTCCGGGACAGGGAACTACGAGCAGTACTTC
.,.,TRBV30,TRBJ1-4,CAWSAWTDTTNEKLFF,TGTGCCTGGAGTGCCTGGACGGACACAACTAATGAAAAACTGTTTTTT
.,.,TRBV9,TRBJ1-1,CASSLTYMTGHTEAFF,TGTGCCAGCAGCCTTACCTATATGACGGGGCACACTGAAGCTTTCTTT
TRBD1,.,TRBV5-1,TRBJ1-5,CASSASAGGGASSNQPQHF,TGCGCCAGCAGCGCCTCAGCAGGAGGGGGCGCGTCGAGCAATCAGCCCCAGCATTTT
TRBD1,.,TRBV19,TRBJ1-5,CASRGDRDSQPQHF,TGTGCCAGTAGAGGGGACAGGGATAGTCAGCCCCAGCATTTT
TRBD1,.,TRBV19,TRBJ2-1,CASSSRQGLAPYNEQFF,TGTGCCAGTAGTTCCCGACAGGGTTTGGCCCCCTACAATGAGCAGTTCTTC
.,.,TRBV18,TRBJ1-5,CANSGLGQPQHF,TGTGCCAACTCAGGGCTAGGTCAGCCCCAGCATTTT
TRBD1,.,TRBV2,TRBJ1-6,CASSFDRALNSPLHF,TGTGCCAGCAGTTTTGACAGGGCCCTAAATTCACCCCTCCACTTT
.,.,TRBV30,TRBJ1-1,CASPRVGTEAFF,TGTGCCTCCCCACGGGTGGGCACTGAAGCTTTCTTT
.,.,TRBV11-2,TRBJ2-1,CASSLFGRDSGNEQFF,TGTGCCAGCAGCTTATTCGGACGGGACTCTGGCAATGAGCAGTTCTTC
TRBD1,.,TRBV14,TRBJ2-7,CASSHIRQGAYEQYF,TGTGCCAGCAGCCATATTCGACAGGGGGCTTACGAGCAGTACTTC
TRBD1,once,TRBV11-2,TRBJ1-6,CASSSSRGQGVGSPLHF,TGTGCCAGCAGCTCGTCCCGGGGACAGGGGGTCGGTTCACCCCTCCACTTT
TRBD2,.,TRBV10-3,TRBJ2-1,CAISEPGAGGRREQFF,TGTGCCATCAGTGAGCCGGGGGCGGGGGGGCGTCGTGAGCAGTTCTTC
.,.,TRBV28,TRBJ2-2,CASSSPTGELFF,TGTGCCAGCAGTTCCCCGACCGGGGAGCTGTTTTTT
.,.,TRBV19,TRBJ2-5,CASRKQETQYF,TGTGCCAGTAGGAAACAAGAGACCCAGTACTTC
.,.,TRBV6-2/TRBV6-3,TRBJ1-3,CASSYRQISGNTIYF,TGTGCCAGCAGTTACCGACAGATCTCTGGAAACACCATATATTTT
.,.,TRBV10-3,TRBJ2-7,CAISRDVSYEQYF,TGTGCCATCAGTAGGGACGTCTCCTACGAGCAGTACTTC
TRBD1,.,TRBV28,TRBJ2-3,CASSWDRRVDTQYF,TGTGCCAGCAGTTGGGACAGGCGGGTGGATACGCAGTATTTT
.,.,TRBV28,TRBJ1-5,CASSFSNQPQHF,TGTGCCAGCAGTTTCAGCAATCAGCCCCAGCATTTT
.,.,TRBV6-4,TRBJ2-7,CASSDVGHGGREQYF,TGTGCCAGCAGTGACGTTGGACATGGGGGGCGGGAGCAGTACTTC
.,.,TRBV4-3,TRBJ2-5,CASSQAVRPQETQYF,TGCGCCAGCAGCCAAGCGGTAAGACCTCAAGAGACCCAGTACTTC
TRBD1,.,TRBV5-1,TRBJ1-1,CASSPFTGTGASNTEAFF,TGCGCCAGCAGCCCATTTACCGGGACAGGGGCTTCAAACACTGAAGCTTTCTTT
TRBD1,.,TRBV7-2,TRBJ2-3,CASSPGTGIHTDTQYF,TGTGCCAGCAGCCCAGGGACAGGGATACACACAGATACGCAGTATTTT
.,.,TRBV4-3,TRBJ2-7,CASSQDPSGTYEQYF,TGCGCCAGCAGCCAAGATCCTTCTGGTACCTACGAGCAGTACTTC
.,.,TRBV28,TRBJ1-1,CASSSPGSWRGGDTEAFF,TGTGCCAGCAGCTCCCCGGGAAGTTGGAGGGGGGGGGACACTGAAGCTTTCTTT